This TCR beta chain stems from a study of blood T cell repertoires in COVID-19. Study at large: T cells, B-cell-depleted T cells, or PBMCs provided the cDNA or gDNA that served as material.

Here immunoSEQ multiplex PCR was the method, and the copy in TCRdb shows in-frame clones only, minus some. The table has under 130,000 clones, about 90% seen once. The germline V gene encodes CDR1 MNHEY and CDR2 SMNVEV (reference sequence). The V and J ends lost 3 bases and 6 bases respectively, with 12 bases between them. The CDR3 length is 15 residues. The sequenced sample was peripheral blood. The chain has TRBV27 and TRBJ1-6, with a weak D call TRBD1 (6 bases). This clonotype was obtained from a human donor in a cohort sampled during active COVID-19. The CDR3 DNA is TGTGCCAGCAGTTTTGGGAACAGGGCTAATTCACCCCTCCACTTT. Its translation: CASSFGNRANSPLHF.